The 10 T cell receptor beta chains given below trace back to one sample, sequenced in a study of OX40 agonist ivuxolimab in advanced cancers. Profiling relied on immunoSEQ multiplex PCR, and the TCRdb table lists in-frame clones only, not all of them. The sample carries about 18,000 clones, approximately 70% recorded once. The sequencing here drew on CD4+ or CD8+ T cells sorted from blood, taken in a trial of the OX40 agonist ivuxolimab. Receptor source: an adult with an advanced solid tumor such as melanoma, head and neck, liver or kidney cancer.

In this sample, this clone is medium-sized. The chain links TRBV10-3 to TRBJ1-3, with D hard to call. This CDR3 is built from 12 residues. The germline V gene encodes CDR1 ENHRY and CDR2 SYGVKD. Deletions cut 6 bases from V and 4 bases from J, with 7 bases between. Here the CDR3 DNA reads TGTGCCATCAGCCGAGGAGGAAACACCATATATTTT. It encodes CAISRGGNTIYF.

CDR3 sequence: CASSIAGQGSIYEQYF. The CDR3 DNA sequence: TGTGCCAGTAGTATAGCCGGACAGGGTTCAATCTACGAGCAGTACTTC. The J gene is TRBJ2-7, the V gene TRBV19; 8 bases map to TRBD1. Trimming removed 1 base from V and 3 bases from J; junction bases left unmatched: 8. CDR1 and CDR2 (germline): LNHDA, SQIVND (reference sequence). The length of the CDR3 is 16 residues. The variable domain in full, completed from reference TRBV19 and TRBJ2-7, reads DGGITQSPKYLFRKEGQNVTLSCEQNLNHDAMYWYRQDPGQGLRLIYYSQIVNDFQKGDIAEGYSVSREKKESFPLTVTSAQKNPTAFYLCASSIAGQGSIYEQYFGPGTRLTVT.

This clone was observed a few times. The chain couples TRBV28 to TRBJ2-1, with D hard to call. There are 15 residues in the CDR3. From germline, CDR1 is MDHEN and CDR2 SYDVKM. The V and J ends lost 2 bases and 0 bases respectively, with 8 bases between them. The CDR3 DNA reads TGTGCCAGCAGTTTAGTTTTTAGCTCCTACAATGAGCAGTTCTTC. The encoded protein is CASSLVFSSYNEQFF.

This clone came up once. This chain joins TRBV7-9 and TRBJ2-7; 10 bases align to TRBD2. In germline, CDR1 is SEHNR, CDR2 FQNEAQ (reference sequence). The V and J ends lost 5 bases and 6 bases, in that order; junction bases with no gene match: 13. The CDR3 loop spans 16 amino acids. The CDR3 protein is CASSKPLEREGGEQYF. The CDR3 coding sequence is TGTGCCAGCAGCAAGCCTTTGGAGCGGGAGGGGGGCGAGCAGTACTTC.

The CDR3 DNA reads TGTGCCAGCAGTTTAGGAATGGGACATGAGCAGTTCTTC. It is translated as CASSLGMGHEQFF. This chain links TRBV28 with TRBJ2-1; the D gene could be TRBD1 or TRBD2 (5 bases each). Germline CDR1 reads MDHEN; CDR2 reads SYDVKM. CDR3 size: 13 residues. V lost 2 bases, J lost 8 bases, and 10 bases lay in between.

This rearrangement joins TRBV4-1 to TRBJ2-1, with TRBD1 matching 8 bases. CDR1 MGHRA and CDR2 YSYEKL come from the germline V gene. The V and J ends lost 0 bases and 5 bases, in that order; junction bases with no gene match: 9. The CDR3 contains 17 residues. The DNA of the CDR3 is TGCGCCAGCAGCCAAGAACAGGGGGGCCTCACCGACAATGAGCAGTTCTTC. Translated, it gives CASSQEQGGLTDNEQFF.

The chain has TRBV5-1 and TRBJ2-2; 7 bases map to TRBD1. The CDR3 spans 13 residues. Germline lookup yields CDR1 SGHRS and CDR2 YFSETQ. The V and J ends lost 2 bases and 5 bases, in that order; junction bases with no gene match: 0. CDR3 coding DNA: TGCGCCAGCAGCTTCAGGGGGACCGGGGAGCTGTTTTTT. Protein sequence: CASSFRGTGELFF.

The chain couples TRBV7-2 to TRBJ2-5, with TRBD2 matching 10 bases. The CDR3 extends over 15 amino acids. Trimming took 7 bases from V and 3 from J; bases not matched to a gene: 8. Germline loops: CDR1 SGHTA, CDR2 FQGNSA. CDR3 amino acids: CASTHATSGEETQYF. The CDR3 DNA reads TGTGCCAGCACCCACGCAACTAGCGGGGAAGAGACCCAGTACTTC. Full variable domain (outside the CDR3, taken from reference TRBV7-2 and TRBJ2-5): GAGVSQSPSNKVTEKGKDVELRCDPISGHTALYWYRQSLGQGLEFLIYFQGNSAPDKSGLPSDRFSAERTGGSVSTLTIQRTQQEDSAVYLCASTHATSGEETQYFGPGTRLLVL.

The chain uses TRBV6-5 and TRBJ2-7; TRBD1 matches at 9 bases. Trimming took 8 bases from V and 4 from J; bases not matched to a gene: 6. CDR3 length equals 13 residues. CDR1 and CDR2 from the germline V gene are MNHEY and SVGAGI. This chain's CDR3 is CASGDRDDYEQYF. The CDR3, as DNA: TGTGCCAGCGGGGACAGGGACGATTACGAGCAGTACTTC.

The chain uses TRBV2 and TRBJ2-1; weak D call: TRBD2 (5 bases). The CDR3 runs 19 residues. Per the germline V gene, CDR1 is SNHLY and CDR2 is FYNNEI. V lost 4 bases to trimming and J lost 0 bases, with 22 bases between them. The CDR3 nucleotides are TGTGCCAGCAGTGGGGAGCCCCCTAACTCCGAGAGCTCCTACAATGAGCAGTTCTTC. This gives the protein CASSGEPPNSESSYNEQFF.